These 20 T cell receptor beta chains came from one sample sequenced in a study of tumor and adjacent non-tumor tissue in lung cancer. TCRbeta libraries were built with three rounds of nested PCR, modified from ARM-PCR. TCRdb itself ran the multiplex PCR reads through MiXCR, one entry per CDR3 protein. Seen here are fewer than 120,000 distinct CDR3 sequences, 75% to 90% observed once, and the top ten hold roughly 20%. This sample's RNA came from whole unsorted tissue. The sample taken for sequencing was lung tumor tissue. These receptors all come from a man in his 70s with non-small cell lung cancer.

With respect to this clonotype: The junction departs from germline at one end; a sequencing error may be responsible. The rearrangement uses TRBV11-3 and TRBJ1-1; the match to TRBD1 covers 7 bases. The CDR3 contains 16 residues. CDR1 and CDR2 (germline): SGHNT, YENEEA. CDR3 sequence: CASRFRDRTPNTDAFF. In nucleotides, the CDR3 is TGTGCCAGCAGGTTCCGGGACAGAACCCCGAACACTGATGCTTTCTTT.

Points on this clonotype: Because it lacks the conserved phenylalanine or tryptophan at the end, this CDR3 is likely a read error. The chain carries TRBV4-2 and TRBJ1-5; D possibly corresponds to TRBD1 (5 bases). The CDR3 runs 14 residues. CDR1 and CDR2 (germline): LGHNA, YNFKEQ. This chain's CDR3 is CASGQADSSQPQHI. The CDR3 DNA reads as TGTGCCAGCGGCCAGGCTGACAGTAGTCAGCCCCAGCATATT.

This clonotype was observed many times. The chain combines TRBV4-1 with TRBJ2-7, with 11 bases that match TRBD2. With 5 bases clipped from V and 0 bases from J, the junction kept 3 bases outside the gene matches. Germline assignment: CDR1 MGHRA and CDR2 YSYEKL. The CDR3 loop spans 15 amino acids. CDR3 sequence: CASSKGLAGSYEQYF. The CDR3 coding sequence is TGCGCCAGCAGCAAAGGACTAGCGGGCTCCTACGAGCAGTACTTC.

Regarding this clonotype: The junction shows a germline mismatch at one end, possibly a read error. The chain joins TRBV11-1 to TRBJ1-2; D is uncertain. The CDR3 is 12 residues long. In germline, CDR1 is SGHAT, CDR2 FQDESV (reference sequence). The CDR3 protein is CASSLYKYGYTF. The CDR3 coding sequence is TGCGCGAGCAGCTTATACAAATATGGCTACACCTTC.

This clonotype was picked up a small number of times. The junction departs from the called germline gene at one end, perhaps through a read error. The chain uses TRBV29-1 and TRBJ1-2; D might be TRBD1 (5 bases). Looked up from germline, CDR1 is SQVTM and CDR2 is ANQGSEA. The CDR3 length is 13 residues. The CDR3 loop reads CSVLQTGPYGYTF. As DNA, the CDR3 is TGCAGCGTTCTCCAGACGGGACCTTATGGTTACACCTTC.

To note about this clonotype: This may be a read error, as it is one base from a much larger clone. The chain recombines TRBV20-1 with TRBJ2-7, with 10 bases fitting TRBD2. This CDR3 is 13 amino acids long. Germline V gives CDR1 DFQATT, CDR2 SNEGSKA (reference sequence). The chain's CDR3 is CIAVAGGPYEQYF. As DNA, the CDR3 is TGCATTGCTGTAGCGGGAGGTCCCTACGAGCAGTACTTC.

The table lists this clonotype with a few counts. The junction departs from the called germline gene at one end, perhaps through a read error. CDR3 DNA: TGTGCCAGTTGTGAAGCACAGGGAACAAGGGAGCAGTATTTC. Amino acid sequence: CASCEAQGTREQYF. V gene TRBV6-1 combines with J gene TRBJ2-7; TRBD1 might be the D (6 bases). The CDR3 covers 14 residues. Per the germline V gene, CDR1 is MNHNS and CDR2 is SASEGT.

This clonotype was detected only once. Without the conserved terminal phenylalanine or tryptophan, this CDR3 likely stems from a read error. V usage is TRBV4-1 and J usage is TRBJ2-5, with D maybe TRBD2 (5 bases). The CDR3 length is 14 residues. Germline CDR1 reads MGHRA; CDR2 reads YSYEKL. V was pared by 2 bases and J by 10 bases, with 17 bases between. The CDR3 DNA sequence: TGCGCCAGCAGCCAACAGTGGAGGCAAGATAGCCAGTACATC. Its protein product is CASSQQWRQDSQYI.

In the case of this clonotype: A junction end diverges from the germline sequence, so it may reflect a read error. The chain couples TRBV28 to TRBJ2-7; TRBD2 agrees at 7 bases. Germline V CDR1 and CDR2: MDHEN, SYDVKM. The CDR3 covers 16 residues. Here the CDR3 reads CATSFSKTSGEHEQYF. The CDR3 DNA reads TGTGCCACCAGTTTTTCTAAGACCAGCGGGGAGCACGAGCAGTACTTC.

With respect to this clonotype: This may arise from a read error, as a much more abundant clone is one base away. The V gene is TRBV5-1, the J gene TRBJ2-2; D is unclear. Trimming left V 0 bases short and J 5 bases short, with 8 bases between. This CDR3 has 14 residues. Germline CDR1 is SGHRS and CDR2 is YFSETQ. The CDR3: CASSLGRGTGELFF. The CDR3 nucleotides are TGCGCCAGCAGCTTGGGGAGAGGTACCGGGGAGCTGTTTTTT.

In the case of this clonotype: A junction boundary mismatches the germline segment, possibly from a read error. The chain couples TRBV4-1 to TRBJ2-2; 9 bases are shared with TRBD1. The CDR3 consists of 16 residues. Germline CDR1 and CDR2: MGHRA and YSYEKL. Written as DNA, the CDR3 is TGCGCCAGCAGCCCCCGGACAGGGGTCGACCTCTGGGAGCGGTTTTTT. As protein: CASSPRTGVDLWERFF.

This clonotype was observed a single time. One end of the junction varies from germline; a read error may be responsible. The CDR3 coding sequence is TGTGTCAGCAGTAACCCGGGACTAGCGGGAAGCGTAGGTGAGCAGTTCTTC. This translates into CVSSNPGLAGSVGEQFF. The chain couples TRBV6-6 to TRBJ2-1; 13 nucleotides match TRBD2. CDR1 and CDR2 from the germline V gene are MNHNY and SVGAGI (reference sequence). The CDR3 consists of 17 residues.

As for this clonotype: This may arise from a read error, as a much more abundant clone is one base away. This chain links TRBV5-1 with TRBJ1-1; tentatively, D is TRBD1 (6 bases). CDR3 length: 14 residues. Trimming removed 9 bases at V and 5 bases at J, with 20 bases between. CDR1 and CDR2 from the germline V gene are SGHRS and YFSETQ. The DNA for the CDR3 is TGCGCCAACGGAGTAAGAGGGGGAGAGACTGAAGCTTTCTTT. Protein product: CANGVRGGETEAFF.

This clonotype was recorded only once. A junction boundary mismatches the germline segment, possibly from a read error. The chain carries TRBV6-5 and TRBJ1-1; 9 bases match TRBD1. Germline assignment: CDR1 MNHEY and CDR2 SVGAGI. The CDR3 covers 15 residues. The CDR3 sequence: CANRTGTGLVTGAFF. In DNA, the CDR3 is TGCGCGAACAGGACCGGGACAGGGTTGGTCACTGGAGCTTTCTTT.

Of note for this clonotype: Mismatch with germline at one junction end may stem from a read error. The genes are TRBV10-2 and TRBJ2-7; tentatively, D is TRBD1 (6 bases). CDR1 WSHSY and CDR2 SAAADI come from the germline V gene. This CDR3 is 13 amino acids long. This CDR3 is CASRTTGLYEHYF. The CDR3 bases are TGCGCCAGCAGAACGACAGGATTATACGAGCACTACTTC.

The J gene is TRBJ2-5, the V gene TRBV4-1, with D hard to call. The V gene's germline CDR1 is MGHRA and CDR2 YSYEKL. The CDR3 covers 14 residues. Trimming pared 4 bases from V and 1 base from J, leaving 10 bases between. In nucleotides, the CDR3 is TGCGCCAGCAGCCCCTGTATGACCCAAGAGACCCAGTACTTC. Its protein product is CASSPCMTQETQYF.

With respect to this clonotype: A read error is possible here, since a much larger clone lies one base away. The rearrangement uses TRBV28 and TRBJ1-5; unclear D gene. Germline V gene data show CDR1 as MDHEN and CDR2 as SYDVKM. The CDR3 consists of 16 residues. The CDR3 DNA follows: TGTGCCAGCAGCGCCCAGCGGCGGCCAAGCAATCGGCCCCAGCATTTT. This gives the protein CASSAQRRPSNRPQHF.

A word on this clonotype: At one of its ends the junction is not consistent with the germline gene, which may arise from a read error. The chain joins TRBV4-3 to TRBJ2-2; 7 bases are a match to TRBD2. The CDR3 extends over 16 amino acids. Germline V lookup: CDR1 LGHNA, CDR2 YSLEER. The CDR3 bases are TGCGCCAGCAGCCATGAGTGGAGCGGGGTCACCGGGGAGCTATTTTTT. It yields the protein CASSHEWSGVTGELFF.

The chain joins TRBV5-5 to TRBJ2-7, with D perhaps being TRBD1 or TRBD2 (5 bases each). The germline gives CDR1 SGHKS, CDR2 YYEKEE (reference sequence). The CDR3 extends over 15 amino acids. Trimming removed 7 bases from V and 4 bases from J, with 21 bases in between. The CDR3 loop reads CASGSGPCFLYEQYF. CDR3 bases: TGTGCCAGCGGCTCGGGGCCGTGCTTTCTGTACGAGCAGTACTTC.

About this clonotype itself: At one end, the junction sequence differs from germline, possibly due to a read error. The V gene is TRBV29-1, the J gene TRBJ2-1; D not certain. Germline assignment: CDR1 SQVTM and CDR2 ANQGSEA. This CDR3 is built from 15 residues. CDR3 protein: CSVEGNGSSYNEQSF. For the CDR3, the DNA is TGCAGCGTTGAAGGAAACGGTAGCTCCTACAATGAGCAGTCCTTC.